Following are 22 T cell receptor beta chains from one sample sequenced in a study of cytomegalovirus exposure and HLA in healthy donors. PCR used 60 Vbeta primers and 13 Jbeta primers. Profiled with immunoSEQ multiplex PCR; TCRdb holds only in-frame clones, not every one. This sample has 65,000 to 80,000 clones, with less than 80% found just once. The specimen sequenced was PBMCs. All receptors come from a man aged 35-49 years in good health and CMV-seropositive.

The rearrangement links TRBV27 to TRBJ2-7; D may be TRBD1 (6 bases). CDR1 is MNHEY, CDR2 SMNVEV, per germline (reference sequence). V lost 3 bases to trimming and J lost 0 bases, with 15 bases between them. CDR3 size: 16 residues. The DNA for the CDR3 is TGTGCCAGCAGTTTGCCCCGGACAGCGAGCTCCTACGAGCAGTACTTC. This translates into CASSLPRTASSYEQYF.

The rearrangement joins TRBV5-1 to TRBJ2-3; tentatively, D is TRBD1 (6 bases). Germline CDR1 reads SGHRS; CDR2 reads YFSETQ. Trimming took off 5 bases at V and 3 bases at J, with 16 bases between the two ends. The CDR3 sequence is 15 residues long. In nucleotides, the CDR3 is TGCGCCAGCAGTTCGGCCACAGGGATAACAGATACGCAGTATTTT. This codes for CASSSATGITDTQYF.

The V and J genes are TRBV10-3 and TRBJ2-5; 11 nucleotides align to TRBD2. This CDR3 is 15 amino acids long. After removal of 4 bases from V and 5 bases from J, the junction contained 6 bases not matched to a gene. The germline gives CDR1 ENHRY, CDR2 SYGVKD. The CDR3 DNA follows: TGTGCCATCAGTGGGACTAGCGGGCGCGGGGAGACCCAGTACTTC. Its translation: CAISGTSGRGETQYF.

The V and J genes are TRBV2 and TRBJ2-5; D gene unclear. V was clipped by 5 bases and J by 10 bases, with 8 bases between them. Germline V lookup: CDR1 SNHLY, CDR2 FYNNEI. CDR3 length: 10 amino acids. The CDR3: CASSSGGQYF. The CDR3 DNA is TGTGCCAGCAGTTCAGGTGGCCAGTACTTC.

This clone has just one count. The CDR3 spells CASSLAGGSSGNTIYF. Here the CDR3 DNA reads TGTGCCAGCAGCTTGGCAGGGGGTAGTTCTGGAAACACCATATATTTT. This chain links TRBV5-5 with TRBJ1-3, with 7 bases matching TRBD1. The V segment lost 0 bases and the J segment 1 base; nucleotides outside the gene matches: 4. Germline V gene data show CDR1 as SGHKS and CDR2 as YYEKEE (reference sequence). This CDR3 is built from 16 residues.

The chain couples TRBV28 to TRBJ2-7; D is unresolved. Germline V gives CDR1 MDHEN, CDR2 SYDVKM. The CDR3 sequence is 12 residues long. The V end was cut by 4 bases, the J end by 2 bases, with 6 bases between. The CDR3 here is CASSSVAYEQYF. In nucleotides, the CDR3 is TGTGCCAGCAGTTCGGTAGCCTACGAGCAGTACTTC.

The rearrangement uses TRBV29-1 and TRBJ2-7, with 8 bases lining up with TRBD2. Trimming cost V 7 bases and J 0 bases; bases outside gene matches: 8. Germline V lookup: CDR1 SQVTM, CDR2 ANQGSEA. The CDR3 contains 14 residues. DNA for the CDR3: TGCAGCGCCCTCCTCGCGGGAGGCTCCTACGAGCAGTACTTC. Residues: CSALLAGGSYEQYF.

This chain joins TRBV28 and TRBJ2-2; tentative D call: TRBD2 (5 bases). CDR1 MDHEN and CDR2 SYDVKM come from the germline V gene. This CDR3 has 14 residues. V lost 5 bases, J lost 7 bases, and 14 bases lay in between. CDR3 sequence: CASSGDFRGGELFF. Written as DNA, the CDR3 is TGTGCCAGCAGTGGGGATTTCCGGGGCGGGGAGCTGTTTTTT.

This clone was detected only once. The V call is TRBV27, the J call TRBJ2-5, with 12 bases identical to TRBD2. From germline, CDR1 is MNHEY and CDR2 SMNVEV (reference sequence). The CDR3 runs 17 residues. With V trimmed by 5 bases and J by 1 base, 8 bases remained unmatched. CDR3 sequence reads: CASSRLGTSGLQETQYF. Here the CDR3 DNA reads TGTGCCAGCAGTCGCCTCGGGACTAGCGGGCTCCAAGAGACCCAGTACTTC.

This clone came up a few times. CDR3 protein: CASSQKTSGYEQYF. In DNA form, the CDR3 reads TGTGCCAGCAGCCAAAAGACTAGCGGGTACGAGCAGTACTTC. J is TRBJ2-7 and V is TRBV4-2, with 10 nucleotides matching TRBD2. The CDR3 is made up of 14 amino acids. CDR1 LGHNA and CDR2 YNFKEQ come from the germline V gene. The V gene end was trimmed by 2 bases and the J gene end by 4 bases; junction bases not matched to a gene: 2.

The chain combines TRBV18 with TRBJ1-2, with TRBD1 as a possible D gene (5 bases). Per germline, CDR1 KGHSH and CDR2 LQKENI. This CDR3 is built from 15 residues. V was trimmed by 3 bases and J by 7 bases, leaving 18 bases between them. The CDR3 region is CASSPTGTPKGGYTF. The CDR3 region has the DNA TGTGCCAGCTCACCCACCGGGACTCCTAAGGGTGGCTACACCTTC.

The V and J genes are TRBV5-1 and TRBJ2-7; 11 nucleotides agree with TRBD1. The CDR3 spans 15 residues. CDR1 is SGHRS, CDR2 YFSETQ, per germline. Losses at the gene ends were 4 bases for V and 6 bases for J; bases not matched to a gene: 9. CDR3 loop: CASSHPGQGESEQYF. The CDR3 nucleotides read TGCGCCAGCAGCCACCCGGGACAGGGGGAGAGCGAGCAGTACTTC.

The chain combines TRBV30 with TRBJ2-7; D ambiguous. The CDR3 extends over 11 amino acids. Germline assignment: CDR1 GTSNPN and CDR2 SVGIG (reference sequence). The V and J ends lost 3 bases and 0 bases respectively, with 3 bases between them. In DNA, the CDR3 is TGTGCCTGGAGGAGCTCCTACGAGCAGTACTTC. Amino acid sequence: CAWRSSYEQYF.

CDR3: CAWSVDNQPQHF. The DNA for the CDR3 is TGTGCCTGGAGCGTAGACAATCAGCCCCAGCATTTT. The chain joins TRBV30 to TRBJ1-5; no definite D call. The CDR3 totals 12 residues. CDR1 and CDR2 from the germline V gene are GTSNPN and SVGIG (reference sequence). Trimming removed 3 bases from V and 3 bases from J, with 6 bases in between.

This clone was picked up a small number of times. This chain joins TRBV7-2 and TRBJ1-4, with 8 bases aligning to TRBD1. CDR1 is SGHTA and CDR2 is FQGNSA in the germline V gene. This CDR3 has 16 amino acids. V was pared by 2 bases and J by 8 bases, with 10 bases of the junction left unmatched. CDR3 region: CASSLPTGVGIEKLFF. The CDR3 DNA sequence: TGTGCCAGCAGCTTACCGACAGGGGTGGGAATCGAAAAACTGTTTTTT.

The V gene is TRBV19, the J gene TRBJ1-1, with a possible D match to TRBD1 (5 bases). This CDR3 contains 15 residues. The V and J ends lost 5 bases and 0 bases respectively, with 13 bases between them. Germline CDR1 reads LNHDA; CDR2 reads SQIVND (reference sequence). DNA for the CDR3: TGTGCCAGTAGTGTTAATCCGACAGTGAACACTGAAGCTTTCTTT. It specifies CASSVNPTVNTEAFF.

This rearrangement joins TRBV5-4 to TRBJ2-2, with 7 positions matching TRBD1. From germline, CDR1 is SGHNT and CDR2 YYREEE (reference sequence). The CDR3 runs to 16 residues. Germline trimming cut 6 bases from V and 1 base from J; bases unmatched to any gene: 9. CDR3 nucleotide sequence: TGTGCCAGCACCCCCTTGACAGGGCAGAACACCGGGGAGCTGTTTTTT. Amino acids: CASTPLTGQNTGELFF.

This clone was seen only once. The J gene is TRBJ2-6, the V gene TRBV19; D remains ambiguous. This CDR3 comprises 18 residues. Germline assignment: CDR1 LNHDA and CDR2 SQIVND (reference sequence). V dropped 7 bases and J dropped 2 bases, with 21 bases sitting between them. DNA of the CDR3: TGTGCCAGTACCGATACACTAACCCACAATACTGGGGCCAACGTCCTGACTTTC. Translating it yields CASTDTLTHNTGANVLTF.

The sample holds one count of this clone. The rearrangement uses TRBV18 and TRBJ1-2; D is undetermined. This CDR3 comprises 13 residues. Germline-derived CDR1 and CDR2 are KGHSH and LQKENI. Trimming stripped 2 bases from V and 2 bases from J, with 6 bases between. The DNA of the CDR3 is TGTGCCAGCTCACCAGGGCAGAACTATGGCTACACCTTC. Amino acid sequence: CASSPGQNYGYTF.

In nucleotides, the CDR3 is TGTGCCAGCAGCCTAATCGACAGGGTGGGATACGAGCAGTACTTC. Its protein product is CASSLIDRVGYEQYF. This chain links TRBV6-5 with TRBJ2-7, with TRBD1 matching over 7 bases. CDR1 and CDR2 (germline): MNHEY, SVGAGI. The junction had 12 bases not matched to a gene; V was cut back by 6 bases and J by 4 bases. This CDR3 is built from 15 residues.

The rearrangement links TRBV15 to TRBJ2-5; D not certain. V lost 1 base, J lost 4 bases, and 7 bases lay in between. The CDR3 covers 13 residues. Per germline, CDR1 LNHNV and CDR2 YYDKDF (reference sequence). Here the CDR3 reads CATSRGRGETQYF. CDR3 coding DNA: TGTGCCACCAGCAGAGGAAGAGGAGAGACCCAGTACTTC.

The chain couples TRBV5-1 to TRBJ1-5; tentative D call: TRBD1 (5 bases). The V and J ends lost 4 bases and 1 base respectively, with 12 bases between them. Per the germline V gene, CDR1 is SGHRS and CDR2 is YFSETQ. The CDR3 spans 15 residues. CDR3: CASSPGGASNQPQHF. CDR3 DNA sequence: TGCGCCAGCAGCCCCGGCGGGGCAAGCAATCAGCCCCAGCATTTT.